The T cell receptor (beta chain) under discussion was sequenced for a study of T cell therapy after organ transplantation. Between the trimmed V and J ends, which lost 2 bases and 7 bases, there was a span of 20 bases. This CDR3 is built from 16 residues. CDR1 is MNHNS, CDR2 SASEGT, per germline. The data were produced by immunoSEQ multiplex PCR, yet TCRdb's version contains in-frame clones alone and is incomplete. The data contain tens of thousands of clones, less than 95% of them singletons. Notes on this clone: What it recognizes is unknown.

The chain has TRBV6-1 and TRBJ2-5; D may match TRBD1 or TRBD2 (6 bases each). The sequence was obtained from a human patient who had received a solid organ transplant and had CMV disease. Sample: CD8+ T cells from blood, taken before autologous CMV-specific T cell therapy. The CDR3 coding sequence is TGTGCCAGCAGTGAACAGAAGGGGGGATTCCTGGCGACCCAGTACTTC. This gives the protein CASSEQKGGFLATQYF.